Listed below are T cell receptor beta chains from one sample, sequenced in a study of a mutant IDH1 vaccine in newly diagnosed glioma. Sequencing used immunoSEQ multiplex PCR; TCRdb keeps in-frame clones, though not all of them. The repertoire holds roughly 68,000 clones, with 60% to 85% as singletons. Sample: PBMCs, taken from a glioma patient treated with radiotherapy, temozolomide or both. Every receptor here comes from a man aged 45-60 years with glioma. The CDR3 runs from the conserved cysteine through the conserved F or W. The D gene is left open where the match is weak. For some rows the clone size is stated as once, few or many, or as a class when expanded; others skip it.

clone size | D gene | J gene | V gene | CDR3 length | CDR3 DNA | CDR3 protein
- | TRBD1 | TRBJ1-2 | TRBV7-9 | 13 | TGTGCCAGCAGCTTAGAAGGGGGCGCTGGCTACACCTTC | CASSLEGGAGYTF
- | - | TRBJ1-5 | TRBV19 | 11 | TGTGCCAGTAGCAGGGGTCAGCCCCAGCATTTT | CASSRGQPQHF
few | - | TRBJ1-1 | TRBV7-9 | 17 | TGTGCCAGCAGCCCTCCGGCAGGGGAGATTGGGATCACTGAAGCTTTCTTT | CASSPPAGEIGITEAFF
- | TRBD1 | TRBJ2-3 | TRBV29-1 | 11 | TGCAGCCTCGGGACAGCTAAGGCGCAGTATTTT | CSLGTAKAQYF
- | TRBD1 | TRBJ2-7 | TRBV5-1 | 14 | TGCGCCAGCAGCTTGGAACAGGGGGCCTACGAGCAGTACTTC | CASSLEQGAYEQYF
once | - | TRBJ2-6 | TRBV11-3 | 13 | TGTGCCAGCAGCCACTCTGGGGCCAACGTCCTGACTTTC | CASSHSGANVLTF
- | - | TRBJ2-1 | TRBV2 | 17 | TGTGCCAGCAGCTCAGGACGGATTACGGGAAGAGGCAATGAGCAGTTCTTC | CASSSGRITGRGNEQFF
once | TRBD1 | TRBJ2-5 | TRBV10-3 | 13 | TGTGCCATGGGCCGGGACAGGGGAGAGACCCAGTACTTC | CAMGRDRGETQYF
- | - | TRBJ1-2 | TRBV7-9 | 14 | TGTGCCAGCAGCTCTAATGGGGGGGCCTATGGCTACACCTTC | CASSSNGGAYGYTF
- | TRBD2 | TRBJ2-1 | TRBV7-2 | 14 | TGTGCCAGCAGCTTACGGCGGGGGGCGGGGGAGCAGTTCTTC | CASSLRRGAGEQFF
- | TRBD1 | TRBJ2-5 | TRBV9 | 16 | TGTGCCAGCAGCCCGACGACAGGGGGGATTCAAGAGACCCAGTACTTC | CASSPTTGGIQETQYF
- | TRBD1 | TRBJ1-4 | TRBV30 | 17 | TGTGCCTGGAGCTTAACAGGGGGCCTCTCAACTAATGAAAAACTGTTTTTT | CAWSLTGGLSTNEKLFF
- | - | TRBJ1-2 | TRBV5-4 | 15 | TGTGCCAGCAGCTTGGGTTTTCAGGGCTCCTATGGCTACACCTTC | CASSLGFQGSYGYTF
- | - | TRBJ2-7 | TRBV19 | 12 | TGTGCCAGTAGCCTACAGGGCTACGAGCAGTACTTC | CASSLQGYEQYF